These T cell receptor beta chains were read from a single sample in a study of Graves' ophthalmopathy and Graves' hyperthyroidism. TCRdb re-analysed the multiplex PCR reads in MiXCR, keeping a single row per CDR3 protein. Of 300,000 to 400,000 distinct CDR3 sequences listed, 15% to 20% are singletons. The sample comprised peripheral blood. These receptors were collected from an adult man with Graves' ophthalmopathy. CDR3s include the opening cysteine and the closing phenylalanine or tryptophan. A D gene is named only where the DNA matches it firmly. Size is omitted from some rows. Given values are once, few, many or a class for expanded clones.

abundance: many
len: 12
v_gene: TRBV11-2
d_gene: NA
j_gene: TRBJ2-7
CDR3nt: TGTGCCAGCAGCTTAGATCGGTACGAGCAGTACTTC
CDR3aa: CASSLDRYEQYF

abundance: many
len: 15
v_gene: TRBV7-9
d_gene: TRBD2
j_gene: TRBJ2-7
CDR3nt: TGTGCCAGCAGCAAAAAATTAGCGGGAGTAGGCGAGCAGTACTTC
CDR3aa: CASSKKLAGVGEQYF

abundance: many
len: 17
v_gene: TRBV6-5
d_gene: NA
j_gene: TRBJ1-3
CDR3nt: TGTGCCAGCAGTTACACATCGGACGGTCTGGGGGGAAACACCATACATTTT
CDR3aa: CASSYTSDGLGGNTIHF

abundance: NA
len: 13
v_gene: TRBV6-1
d_gene: NA
j_gene: TRBJ2-7
CDR3nt: TGTGCCAGCAGTGATAGGGTAGGCGACGAGCAGTACTTC
CDR3aa: CASSDRVGDEQYF

abundance: NA
len: 15
v_gene: TRBV11-2
d_gene: NA
j_gene: TRBJ1-6
CDR3nt: TGTGCCAGCACCCACGCTATGGGAAGGAATTCACCCCTCCACTTT
CDR3aa: CASTHAMGRNSPLHF

abundance: NA
len: 16
v_gene: TRBV6-2/TRBV6-3
d_gene: NA
j_gene: TRBJ2-7
CDR3nt: TGTGCCAGCAGTTACCGCCTAGGCGGAACCTCCTACGAGCAGTACTTC
CDR3aa: CASSYRLGGTSYEQYF

abundance: many
len: 16
v_gene: TRBV12-3/TRBV12-4
d_gene: NA
j_gene: TRBJ1-1
CDR3nt: TGTGCCAGCAGTTTAGGTGATGGGAAAATGAACACTGAAGCTTTCTTT
CDR3aa: CASSLGDGKMNTEAFF

abundance: many
len: 14
v_gene: TRBV11-1
d_gene: TRBD1
j_gene: TRBJ2-1
CDR3nt: TGTGCCAGCAGCCCACGGGACAGGGGCTATGAGCAGTTCTTC
CDR3aa: CASSPRDRGYEQFF

abundance: many
len: 14
v_gene: TRBV5-1
d_gene: NA
j_gene: TRBJ2-7
CDR3nt: TGCGCCAGCAGCTTGGAACTAGGAAGAGGCGAGCAGTACTTC
CDR3aa: CASSLELGRGEQYF

abundance: NA
len: 13
v_gene: TRBV15
d_gene: NA
j_gene: TRBJ1-5
CDR3nt: TGTGCCACCAGCAGAGACCCCAACGAGCCCCAGCATTTT
CDR3aa: CATSRDPNEPQHF

abundance: many
len: 16
v_gene: TRBV12-3/TRBV12-4
d_gene: TRBD2
j_gene: TRBJ2-7
CDR3nt: TGTGCCAGCAGTTTAAGATCGCCTAGCGGGGACTACGAGCAGTACTTC
CDR3aa: CASSLRSPSGDYEQYF

abundance: many
len: 13
v_gene: TRBV2
d_gene: NA
j_gene: TRBJ1-1
CDR3nt: TGTGCCAGCAGTGAAGGTGGGCGCGCTGAAGCTTTCTTT
CDR3aa: CASSEGGRAEAFF

abundance: many
len: 14
v_gene: TRBV3-1
d_gene: NA
j_gene: TRBJ1-1
CDR3nt: TGTGCCAGCAGCCAAGCCCACGCGAACACTGAAGCTTTCTTT
CDR3aa: CASSQAHANTEAFF

abundance: NA
len: 14
v_gene: TRBV6-1
d_gene: TRBD1
j_gene: TRBJ1-2
CDR3nt: TGTGCCAGCAATGGGGGGATGACAGGGGTTGGCTACACCTTC
CDR3aa: CASNGGMTGVGYTF

abundance: many
len: 14
v_gene: TRBV12-3/TRBV12-4
d_gene: NA
j_gene: TRBJ1-1
CDR3nt: TGTGCCAGCAGTCTGCGGCCTATGGAGACTGAAGCTTTCTTT
CDR3aa: CASSLRPMETEAFF

abundance: many
len: 13
v_gene: TRBV30
d_gene: NA
j_gene: TRBJ1-5
CDR3nt: TGTGCCTGGAGTGTAGTTTTAGGTCAGCCCCAGCATTTT
CDR3aa: CAWSVVLGQPQHF

abundance: many
len: 15
v_gene: TRBV20-1
d_gene: NA
j_gene: TRBJ1-1
CDR3nt: TGCAGTGCCAGAAGCCCAGGGCGGGGACGCACTGAAGCTTTCTTT
CDR3aa: CSARSPGRGRTEAFF

abundance: many
len: 13
v_gene: TRBV6-1
d_gene: NA
j_gene: TRBJ2-7
CDR3nt: TGTGCCAGCAGTGACGGCCGCTCCTACGAGCAGTACTTC
CDR3aa: CASSDGRSYEQYF

abundance: many
len: 15
v_gene: TRBV11-2
d_gene: TRBD2
j_gene: TRBJ2-2
CDR3nt: TGTGCCAGCAGGTGGACTAGCGGACCCACCGGGGAGCTGTTTTTT
CDR3aa: CASRWTSGPTGELFF

abundance: many
len: 14
v_gene: TRBV19
d_gene: TRBD1
j_gene: TRBJ2-7
CDR3nt: TGTGCCAGTAGCGGAGGGGACAGGTCCTACGAGCAGTACTTC
CDR3aa: CASSGGDRSYEQYF

abundance: many
len: 14
v_gene: TRBV7-8
d_gene: NA
j_gene: TRBJ1-1
CDR3nt: TGTGCCAGCAGCTCAAGGTGGGGAAACACTGAAGCTTTCTTT
CDR3aa: CASSSRWGNTEAFF

abundance: many
len: 15
v_gene: TRBV28
d_gene: NA
j_gene: TRBJ1-1
CDR3nt: TGTGCCAGCAGTTTAATCGGGCAGGCCGGGACTGAAGCTTTCTTT
CDR3aa: CASSLIGQAGTEAFF

abundance: NA
len: 15
v_gene: TRBV7-2
d_gene: TRBD1
j_gene: TRBJ2-7
CDR3nt: TGTGCCAGCAGACGGACAGGGGGGATTTCCTACGAGCAGTACTTC
CDR3aa: CASRRTGGISYEQYF

abundance: many
len: 15
v_gene: TRBV15
d_gene: NA
j_gene: TRBJ1-1
CDR3nt: TGTGCCACCAGCAGTCCCGGGACATCGAACACTGAAGCTTTCTTT
CDR3aa: CATSSPGTSNTEAFF

abundance: NA
len: 14
v_gene: TRBV11-2
d_gene: NA
j_gene: TRBJ1-1
CDR3nt: TGTGCCAGCAGGGTGGACACCCGCGGCACTGAAGCTTTCTTT
CDR3aa: CASRVDTRGTEAFF

abundance: NA
len: 14
v_gene: TRBV18
d_gene: TRBD1
j_gene: TRBJ1-1
CDR3nt: TGTGCCAGCTCACTCTCATTCGGGGACAGGGACGCTTTCTTT
CDR3aa: CASSLSFGDRDAFF

abundance: many
len: 15
v_gene: TRBV28
d_gene: NA
j_gene: TRBJ2-7
CDR3nt: TGTGCCAGCACCTCCAGATTACAGGGTTCCTACGAGCAGTACTTC
CDR3aa: CASTSRLQGSYEQYF

abundance: many
len: 14
v_gene: TRBV6-1
d_gene: NA
j_gene: TRBJ1-3
CDR3nt: TGTGCCAGCAGTCCAGCGGACTCTGGAAACACCATATATTTT
CDR3aa: CASSPADSGNTIYF

abundance: few
len: 15
v_gene: TRBV12-3/TRBV12-4
d_gene: TRBD1
j_gene: TRBJ1-2
CDR3nt: TGTGCCAGCAGTCGCACCCGGGACAGGCCGCGGGGCTACACCTTC
CDR3aa: CASSRTRDRPRGYTF

abundance: NA
len: 13
v_gene: TRBV9
d_gene: TRBD1
j_gene: TRBJ2-5
CDR3nt: TGTGCCAGCAGCGGGGACAGTGAAGAGACCCAGTACTTC
CDR3aa: CASSGDSEETQYF

abundance: many
len: 16
v_gene: TRBV9
d_gene: TRBD1
j_gene: TRBJ1-6
CDR3nt: TGTGCCAGCAGCGTAGGAGAGGACAGGGCGGCTTCACCCCTCCACTTT
CDR3aa: CASSVGEDRAASPLHF

abundance: many
len: 13
v_gene: TRBV9
d_gene: NA
j_gene: TRBJ1-6
CDR3nt: TGTGCCAGCAGCCCTTCAAGTTACTCACCCCTCCACTTT
CDR3aa: CASSPSSYSPLHF

abundance: many
len: 14
v_gene: TRBV27
d_gene: NA
j_gene: TRBJ1-5
CDR3nt: TGTGCCAGCAATTTCGGAGGGAGCAATCAGCCCCAGCATTTT
CDR3aa: CASNFGGSNQPQHF

abundance: many
len: 13
v_gene: TRBV7-2
d_gene: TRBD1
j_gene: TRBJ2-4
CDR3nt: TGTGCCAGCAGCACAGGACAGGGAGACATTCAGTACTTC
CDR3aa: CASSTGQGDIQYF

abundance: few
len: 16
v_gene: TRBV28
d_gene: TRBD1
j_gene: TRBJ2-7
CDR3nt: TGTGCCAGCAGTCCTCAACCGGGACAGGGTATCCACGAGCAGTACTTC
CDR3aa: CASSPQPGQGIHEQYF